The present entry profiles one T cell receptor (beta chain) with its context. The target antigen is unknown. Repertoires were generated with immunoSEQ multiplex PCR, while TCRdb's copy carries only in-frame clones and drops some. The sample has approximately 30,000 clones; roughly 84% are singletons. In germline, CDR1 is MNHEY, CDR2 SVGAGI. V dropped 7 bases and J dropped 10 bases, with 14 bases sitting between them. The CDR3 length is 13 residues. This specimen comes from a study of STAT5B mutations in CD4+ large granular lymphocyte leukemia. Overall study results and limits: No patients shared main leukemic clonotypes, though about 24% appeared at low frequency elsewhere.

Specimen: CD4+ T cells from blood buffy coats. The V and J genes are TRBV6-5 and TRBJ1-6; D perhaps matches TRBD1 (5 bases). This receptor was identified in a human donor in good health. CDR3 DNA: TGTGCCAGCACCGGCAGGGTAGGCTCACCCCTCCACTTT. Translating it yields CASTGRVGSPLHF.